This entry features one T cell receptor (beta chain) sequence. This sample is part of a study of human T cells and chemical hapten exposure. Study background: How much TCR each sample yielded varied, mostly because pooled library volumes differed slightly.

The time point denotes: healthy volunteer bleed at 6 weeks. Whole blood, unfractionated, served as the material for total RNA extraction. Individual cDNA molecules had unique molecular identifiers attached to them by the library. A single record per CDR3 protein comes from TCRdb applying MiXCR to the RACE reads. In the table there are about 47,000 distinct CDR3 sequences, about 4% of which are singletons. Germline CDR1 reads MNHNY; CDR2 reads SVGAGI (reference sequence). The CDR3 has 14 residues. The V and J ends lost 8 bases and 0 bases respectively, with 11 bases between them. Source material: whole blood. The chain uses TRBV6-6 and TRBJ1-5, with TRBD1 as a possible D gene (5 bases). This clonotype originated in a human donor in good health. Some clones in this sample may be carry-over from other donors' samples. This CDR3 is CASGRQYSNQPQHF. CDR3 in DNA: TGTGCCAGCGGGCGACAGTATAGCAATCAGCCCCAGCATTTT.